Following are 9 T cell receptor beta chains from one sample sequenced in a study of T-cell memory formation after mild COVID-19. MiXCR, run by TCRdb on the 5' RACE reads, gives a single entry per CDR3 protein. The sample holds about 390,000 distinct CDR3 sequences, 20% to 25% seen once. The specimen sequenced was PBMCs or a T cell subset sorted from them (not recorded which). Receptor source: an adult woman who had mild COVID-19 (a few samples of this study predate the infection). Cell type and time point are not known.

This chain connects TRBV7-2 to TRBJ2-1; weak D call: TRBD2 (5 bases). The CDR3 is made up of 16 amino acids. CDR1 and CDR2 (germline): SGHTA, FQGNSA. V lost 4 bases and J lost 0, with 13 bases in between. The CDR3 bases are TGTGCCAGCAGCTCTCGGACTGGACCCTCCTACAATGAGCAGTTCTTC. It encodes CASSSRTGPSYNEQFF.

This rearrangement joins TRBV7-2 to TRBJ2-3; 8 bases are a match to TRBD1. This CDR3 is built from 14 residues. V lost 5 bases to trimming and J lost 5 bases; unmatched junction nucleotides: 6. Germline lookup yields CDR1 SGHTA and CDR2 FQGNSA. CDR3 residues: CASSITGGGDTQYF. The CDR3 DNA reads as TGTGCCAGCAGCATAACAGGGGGAGGAGATACGCAGTATTTT. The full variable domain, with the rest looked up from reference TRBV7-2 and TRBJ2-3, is GAGVSQSPSNKVTEKGKDVELRCDPISGHTALYWYRQSLGQGLEFLIYFQGNSAPDKSGLPSDRFSAERTGGSVSTLTIQRTQQEDSAVYLCASSITGGGDTQYFGPGTRLTVL.

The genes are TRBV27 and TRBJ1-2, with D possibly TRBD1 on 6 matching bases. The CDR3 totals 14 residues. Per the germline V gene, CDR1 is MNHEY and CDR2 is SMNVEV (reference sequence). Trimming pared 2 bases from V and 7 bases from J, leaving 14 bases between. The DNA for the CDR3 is TGTGCCAGCAGTTTAAGGGGGGCGCCGGGTGGCTACACCTTC. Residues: CASSLRGAPGGYTF.

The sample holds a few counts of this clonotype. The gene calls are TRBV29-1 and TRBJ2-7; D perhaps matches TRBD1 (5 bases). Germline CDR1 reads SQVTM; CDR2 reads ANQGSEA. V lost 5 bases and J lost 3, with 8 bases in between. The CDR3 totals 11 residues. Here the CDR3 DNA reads TGCAGCGTTCAAGGGGACTACGAGCAGTACTTC. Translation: CSVQGDYEQYF.

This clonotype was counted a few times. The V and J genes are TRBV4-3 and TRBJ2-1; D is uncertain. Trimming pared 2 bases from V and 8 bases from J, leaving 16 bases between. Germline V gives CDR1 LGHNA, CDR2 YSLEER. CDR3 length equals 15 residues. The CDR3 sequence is CASSQIIGMNYEQFF. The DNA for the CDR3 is TGCGCCAGCAGCCAAATTATAGGGATGAACTATGAGCAGTTCTTC.

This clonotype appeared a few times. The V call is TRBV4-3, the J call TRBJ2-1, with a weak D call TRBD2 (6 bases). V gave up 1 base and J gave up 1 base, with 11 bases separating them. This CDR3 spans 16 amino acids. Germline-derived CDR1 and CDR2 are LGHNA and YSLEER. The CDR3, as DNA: TGCGCCAGCAGCCAAGGGGCGGGGTTTTCCTACAATGAGCAGTTCTTC. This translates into CASSQGAGFSYNEQFF.

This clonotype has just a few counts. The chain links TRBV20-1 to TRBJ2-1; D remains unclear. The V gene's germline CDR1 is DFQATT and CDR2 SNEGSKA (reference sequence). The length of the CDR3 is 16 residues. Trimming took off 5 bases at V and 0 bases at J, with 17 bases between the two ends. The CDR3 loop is CSALPWTASSYNEQFF. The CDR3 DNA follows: TGCAGTGCTCTACCCTGGACCGCGAGCTCCTACAATGAGCAGTTCTTC.

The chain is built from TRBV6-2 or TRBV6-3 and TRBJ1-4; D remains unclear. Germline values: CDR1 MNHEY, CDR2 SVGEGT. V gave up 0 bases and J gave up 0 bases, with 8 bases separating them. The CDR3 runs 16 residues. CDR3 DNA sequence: TGTGCCAGCAGTTACTCGATACGTACAACTAATGAAAAACTGTTTTTT. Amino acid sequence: CASSYSIRTTNEKLFF.

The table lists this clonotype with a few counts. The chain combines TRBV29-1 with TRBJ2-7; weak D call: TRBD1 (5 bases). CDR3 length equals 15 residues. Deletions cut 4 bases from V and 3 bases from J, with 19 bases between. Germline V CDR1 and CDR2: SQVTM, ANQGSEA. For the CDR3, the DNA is TGCAGCGTTGTGGGTGCGCCAGGGCAAATCTACGAGCAGTACTTC. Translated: CSVVGAPGQIYEQYF.